What follows are 14 T cell receptor beta chains derived from one specimen sequenced in a study of blood T cell repertoires in COVID-19. Libraries were prepared by immunoSEQ multiplex PCR; TCRdb keeps only in-frame clonotypes and omits some of them. The sample records about 230,000 clones, around four fifths being singletons. Sequences were obtained from peripheral blood. The origin of the receptors is a woman between 70 and 85 years old with active or convalescent COVID-19.

The chain combines TRBV5-1 with TRBJ2-5; 8 bases match TRBD2. The junction had 9 bases not matched to a gene; V was cut back by 3 bases and J by 5 bases. Germline V CDR1 and CDR2: SGHRS, YFSETQ. The CDR3 loop spans 15 amino acids. DNA for the CDR3: TGCGCCAGCAGCTCGGGTAGCGGGGTAGGGGAGACCCAGTACTTC. Its protein product is CASSSGSGVGETQYF.

The V call is TRBV7-2, the J call TRBJ2-7, with 9 nucleotides matching TRBD2. The CDR3 runs 16 residues. Trimming removed 2 bases from V and 4 bases from J; junction bases left unmatched: 9. Germline CDR1 SGHTA, CDR2 FQGNSA. The CDR3 DNA reads TGTGCCAGCAGCTTACTCTCTTCTCTAGCGGGATACGAGCAGTACTTC. It yields the protein CASSLLSSLAGYEQYF.

This chain uses TRBV5-4 with TRBJ1-2, with 9 bases aligning to TRBD1. J gave up 2 bases and V 5 bases, and 4 bases lay outside the gene matches. There are 14 residues in the CDR3. The germline V gene has CDR1 SGHNT and CDR2 YYREEE (reference sequence). CDR3 nucleotide sequence: TGTGCCAGCAGGCCCGGGACAGGGAACTATGGCTACACCTTC. It codes for CASRPGTGNYGYTF.

The chain uses TRBV7-6 and TRBJ1-2; no reliable D call. Trimming removed 5 bases from V and 8 bases from J, with 21 bases in between. The CDR3 length is 15 residues. From germline, CDR1 is SGHVS and CDR2 FNYEAQ. The CDR3 region is CASSLNRETLFGYTF. CDR3 in DNA: TGTGCCAGCAGCCTAAACCGGGAAACCCTATTCGGCTACACCTTC.

The chain uses TRBV9 and TRBJ1-2, with D perhaps TRBD1 (6 bases). V dropped 1 base and J dropped 6 bases, with 13 bases sitting between them. This CDR3 has 14 residues. Germline lookup yields CDR1 SGDLS and CDR2 YYNGEE. The CDR3 nucleotides read TGTGCCAGCAGCGTAAGCACAGGGTGGAATGGCTACACCTTC. Translating gives CASSVSTGWNGYTF.

The chain combines TRBV6-1 with TRBJ2-7; 10 bases line up with TRBD1. V lost 2 bases, J lost 3 bases, and 4 bases stayed unmatched. This CDR3 comprises 15 residues. Germline-derived CDR1 and CDR2 are MNHNS and SASEGT. The CDR3: CASSERTGGDYEQYF. In DNA, the CDR3 is TGTGCCAGCAGTGAACGGACAGGGGGAGACTACGAGCAGTACTTC.

This chain joins TRBV3-1 (or the pseudogene TRBV3-2) and TRBJ2-5; 9 bases are a match to TRBD2. V shed 6 bases and J 4 bases; nucleotides not matched to a gene: 6. The CDR3 extends over 14 amino acids. The germline gives CDR1 LGHDT, CDR2 YNNKEL (reference sequence). This CDR3 is CASRRAGGRETQYF. CDR3 nucleotides: TGTGCCAGCAGGAGGGCGGGGGGGCGAGAGACCCAGTACTTC.

This sequence joins TRBV30 and TRBJ1-6; D may be TRBD1 (6 bases). Trimming stripped 3 bases from V and 2 bases from J, with 14 bases between. The CDR3 is 16 amino acids. CDR1 is GTSNPN and CDR2 is SVGIG in the germline V gene (reference sequence). In DNA, the CDR3 is TGTGCCTGGAGCCTAGCAGGGGCAGCCTATAATTCACCCCTCCACTTT. Translating gives CAWSLAGAAYNSPLHF.

The chain joins TRBV3-1 (or the pseudogene TRBV3-2) to TRBJ2-7, with 10 bases that match TRBD2. The CDR3 spans 15 residues. Germline trimming cut 1 base from V and 7 bases from J; bases unmatched to any gene: 7. In germline, CDR1 is LGHDT, CDR2 YNNKEL (reference sequence). CDR3 in DNA: TGTGCCAGCAGCCAAGGGCTAGCGGGAGTAGATGAGCAGTACTTC. Translated: CASSQGLAGVDEQYF.

This rearrangement joins TRBV3-1 (or the pseudogene TRBV3-2) to TRBJ2-7; 7 bases fit TRBD1. The CDR3 runs to 13 residues. The trim removed 4 bases at V and 1 base at J, leaving 1 base unmatched. Per the germline V gene, CDR1 is LGHDT and CDR2 is YNNKEL (reference sequence). CDR3 nucleotides: TGTGCCAGCAGCCCGACAGGGTCCTACGAGCAGTACTTC. Encoded protein: CASSPTGSYEQYF.

The chain employs TRBV5-1 and TRBJ1-1, with a tentative D call TRBD1 (6 bases). This CDR3 has 15 amino acids. V dropped 2 bases and J dropped 5 bases, with 16 bases sitting between them. The germline V gene has CDR1 SGHRS and CDR2 YFSETQ. The CDR3 reads CASSFQSQGHTEAFF. The CDR3 DNA sequence: TGCGCCAGCAGCTTTCAGTCCCAGGGACATACTGAAGCTTTCTTT. Full variable domain (remainder filled in from reference TRBV5-1 and TRBJ1-1): KAGVTQTPRYLIKTRGQQVTLSCSPISGHRSVSWYQQTPGQGLQFLFEYFSETQRNKGNFPGRFSGRQFSNSRSEMNVSTLELGDSALYLCASSFQSQGHTEAFFGQGTRLTVV.

The chain has TRBV18 and TRBJ2-6, with a tentative D call TRBD1 (5 bases). Germline V gene data show CDR1 as KGHSH and CDR2 as LQKENI. The CDR3 is made up of 16 amino acids. The germline V and J ends were trimmed by 3 bases and 2 bases, with 11 bases remaining between them. CDR3 protein: CASSPLKGTGANVLTF. Here the CDR3 DNA reads TGTGCCAGCTCACCTTTAAAGGGGACTGGGGCCAACGTCCTGACTTTC.

This clone was picked up one time. The chain recombines TRBV27 with TRBJ2-1; D is perhaps TRBD2 (6 bases). The germline gives CDR1 MNHEY, CDR2 SMNVEV (reference sequence). V lost 3 bases and J lost 2, with 11 bases in between. There are 15 residues in the CDR3. DNA for the CDR3: TGTGCCAGCAGTTTGTGGGGGGACCCCTACAATGAGCAGTTCTTC. It encodes CASSLWGDPYNEQFF.

The V and J genes are TRBV28 and TRBJ1-6; unclear D gene. Between the trimmed V and J ends, which lost 7 bases and 1 base, there was a span of 8 bases. The CDR3 spans 14 residues. Germline loops: CDR1 MDHEN, CDR2 SYDVKM. The CDR3 protein is CASIPESYNSPLHF. CDR3 in DNA: TGTGCCAGCATCCCAGAATCCTATAATTCACCCCTCCACTTT.